This TCR beta chain was found in a study of shared clonotypes between healthy human individuals. Here immunoSEQ multiplex PCR was the method, and the copy in TCRdb shows in-frame clones only, minus some. The table shows millions of clones, with roughly 94% occurring only once. Per the germline V gene, CDR1 is GTSNPN and CDR2 is SVGIG (reference sequence). The CDR3 spans 15 residues. Trimming at V came to 4 bases and at J to 4 bases, leaving 10 bases not matched to a gene. The gene calls are TRBV30 and TRBJ2-1, with 7 nucleotides matching TRBD2. The receptor comes from a man younger than 35 in good health. The sample was naive CD4+ T cells sorted from blood. Subset given: CD45RA+ positively selected. The CDR3 DNA reads as TGTGCCTGGATCACCCCGGGGGGATTTTACAATGAGCAGTTCTTC. Residues: CAWITPGGFYNEQFF.